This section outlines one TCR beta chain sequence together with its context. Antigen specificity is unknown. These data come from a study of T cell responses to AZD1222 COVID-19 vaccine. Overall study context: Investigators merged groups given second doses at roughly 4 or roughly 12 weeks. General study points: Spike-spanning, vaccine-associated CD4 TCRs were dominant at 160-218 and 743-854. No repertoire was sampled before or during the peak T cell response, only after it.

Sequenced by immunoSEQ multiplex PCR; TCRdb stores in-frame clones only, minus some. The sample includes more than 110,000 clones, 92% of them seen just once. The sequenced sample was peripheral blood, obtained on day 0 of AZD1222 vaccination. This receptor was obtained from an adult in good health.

The CDR3 here is CASSPSPGSEAFF. CDR3 bases: TGTGCCAGCTCACCAAGCCCAGGCTCCGAAGCTTTCTTT. The J gene is TRBJ1-1, the V gene TRBV18; no clear D. This CDR3 comprises 13 residues. Germline assignment: CDR1 KGHSH and CDR2 LQKENI. The V gene lost 2 bases and the J gene lost 8 bases, with 12 bases spanning the gap.